This T cell receptor beta chain was recorded in a study of monozygotic twins with inflammatory bowel disease. This CDR3 spans 18 amino acids. Germline loops: CDR1 WNHNN, CDR2 SYGVQD (reference sequence). TCRdb re-called the 5' RACE reads and shows each CDR3 protein once, DNA omitted. The listing contains around 400,000 distinct CDR3 sequences. A remark on this clonotype: Its antigen is not known.

Overall study findings and caveats: Versus healthy twins, IBD patients showed fewer clonotypes shared with others, especially with disease activity.

Investigators pulled total RNA out of whole blood and did not sort T cells. The sequenced material came from blood. This receptor was identified in a human donor with ulcerative colitis or Crohn's disease, or a healthy co-twin of an affected twin (not recorded which). The rearrangement links TRBV10-1 to TRBJ2-1; TCRdb calls TRBD2, which cannot be checked without DNA. The CDR3 sequence: CASSESAPTRGRGNEQFF.